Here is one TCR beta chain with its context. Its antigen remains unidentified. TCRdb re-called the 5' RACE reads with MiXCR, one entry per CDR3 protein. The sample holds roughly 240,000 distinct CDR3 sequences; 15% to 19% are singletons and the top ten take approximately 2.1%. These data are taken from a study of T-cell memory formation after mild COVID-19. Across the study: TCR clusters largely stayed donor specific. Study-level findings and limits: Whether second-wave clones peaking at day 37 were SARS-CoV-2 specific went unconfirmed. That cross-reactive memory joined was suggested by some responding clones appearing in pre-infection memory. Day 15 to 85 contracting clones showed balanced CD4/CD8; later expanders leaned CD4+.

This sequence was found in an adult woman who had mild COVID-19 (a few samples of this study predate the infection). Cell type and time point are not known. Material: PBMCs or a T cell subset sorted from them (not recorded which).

CDR3 in amino acids: CASSFIPREDDGYTF. CDR3 sequence (DNA): TGTGCCAGCAGCTTTATCCCCAGGGAGGACGATGGCTACACCTTC. The V call is TRBV7-9, the J call TRBJ1-2; TRBD1 is a possible D gene (5 bases). CDR3 size: 15 residues. V was trimmed by 3 bases and J by 6 bases, leaving 17 bases between them. Germline values: CDR1 SEHNR, CDR2 FQNEAQ (reference sequence).